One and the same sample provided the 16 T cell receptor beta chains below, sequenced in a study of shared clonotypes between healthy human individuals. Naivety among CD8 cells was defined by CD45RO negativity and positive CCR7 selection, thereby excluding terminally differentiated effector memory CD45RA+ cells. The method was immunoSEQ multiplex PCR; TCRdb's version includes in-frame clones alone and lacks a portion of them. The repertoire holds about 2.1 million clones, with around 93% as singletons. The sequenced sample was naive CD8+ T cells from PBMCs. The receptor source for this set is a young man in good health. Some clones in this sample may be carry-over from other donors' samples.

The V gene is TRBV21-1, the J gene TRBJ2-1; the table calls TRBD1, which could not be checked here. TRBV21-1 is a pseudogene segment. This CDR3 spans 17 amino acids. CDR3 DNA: TGTGCCAGCAGCAATGCATACGGGACAGGGGTGAACAATGAGCAGTTCTTC. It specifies CASSNAYGTGVNNEQFF.

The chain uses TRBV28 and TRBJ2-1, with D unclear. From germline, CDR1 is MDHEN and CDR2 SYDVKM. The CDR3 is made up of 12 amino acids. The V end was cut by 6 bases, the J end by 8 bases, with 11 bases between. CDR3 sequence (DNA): TGTGCCAGCAGCAACCCTCCGGATGAGCAGTTCTTC. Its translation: CASSNPPDEQFF.

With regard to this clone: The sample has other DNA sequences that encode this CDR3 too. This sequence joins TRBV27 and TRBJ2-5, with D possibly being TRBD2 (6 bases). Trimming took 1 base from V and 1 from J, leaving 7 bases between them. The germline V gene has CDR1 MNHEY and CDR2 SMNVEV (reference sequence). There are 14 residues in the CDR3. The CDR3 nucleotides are TGTGCCAGCAGTTTATTAGCGGCCCAAGAGACCCAGTACTTC. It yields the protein CASSLLAAQETQYF.

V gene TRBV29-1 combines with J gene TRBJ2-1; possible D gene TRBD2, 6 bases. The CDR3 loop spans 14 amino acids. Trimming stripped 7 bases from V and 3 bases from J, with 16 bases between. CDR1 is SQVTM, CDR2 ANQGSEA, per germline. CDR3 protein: CSADGGEVYNEQFF. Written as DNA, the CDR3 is TGCAGCGCTGATGGAGGGGAAGTCTACAATGAGCAGTTCTTC.

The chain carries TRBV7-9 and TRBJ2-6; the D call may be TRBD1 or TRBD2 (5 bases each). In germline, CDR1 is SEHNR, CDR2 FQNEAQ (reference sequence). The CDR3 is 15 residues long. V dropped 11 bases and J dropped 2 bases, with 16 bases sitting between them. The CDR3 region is CAGATLGAGANVLTF. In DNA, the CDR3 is TGTGCCGGCGCCACCCTGGGGGCTGGGGCCAACGTCCTGACTTTC.

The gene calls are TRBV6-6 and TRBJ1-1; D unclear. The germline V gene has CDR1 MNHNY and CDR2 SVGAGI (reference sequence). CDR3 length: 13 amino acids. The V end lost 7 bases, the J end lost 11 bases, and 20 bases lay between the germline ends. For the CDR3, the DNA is TGTGCCAGCACCGACCATAATGGGGTGTTTGCTTTCTTT. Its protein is CASTDHNGVFAFF.

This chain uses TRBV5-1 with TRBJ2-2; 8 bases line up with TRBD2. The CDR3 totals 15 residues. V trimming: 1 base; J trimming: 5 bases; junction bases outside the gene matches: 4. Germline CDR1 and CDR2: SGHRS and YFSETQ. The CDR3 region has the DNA TGCGCCAGCAGCTTGTCCCAGCGGGAGACCGGGGAGCTGTTTTTT. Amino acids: CASSLSQRETGELFF. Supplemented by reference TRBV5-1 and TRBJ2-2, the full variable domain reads KAGVTQTPRYLIKTRGQQVTLSCSPISGHRSVSWYQQTPGQGLQFLFEYFSETQRNKGNFPGRFSGRQFSNSRSEMNVSTLELGDSALYLCASSLSQRETGELFFGEGSRLTVL.

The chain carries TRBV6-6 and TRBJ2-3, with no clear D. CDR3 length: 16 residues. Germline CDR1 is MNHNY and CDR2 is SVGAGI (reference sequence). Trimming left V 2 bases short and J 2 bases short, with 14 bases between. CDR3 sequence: CASSYLSTPSTDTQYF. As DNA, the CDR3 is TGTGCCAGCAGTTACCTGTCCACACCTTCCACAGATACGCAGTATTTT.

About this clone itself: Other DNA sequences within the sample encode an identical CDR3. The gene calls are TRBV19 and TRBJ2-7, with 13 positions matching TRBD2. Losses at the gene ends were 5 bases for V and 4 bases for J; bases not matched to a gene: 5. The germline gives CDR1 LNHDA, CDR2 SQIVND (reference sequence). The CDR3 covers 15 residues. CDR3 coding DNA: TGTGCCAGTAGTCCGGGACTAGCGGGACTATACGAGCAGTACTTC. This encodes CASSPGLAGLYEQYF. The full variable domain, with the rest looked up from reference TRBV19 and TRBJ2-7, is DGGITQSPKYLFRKEGQNVTLSCEQNLNHDAMYWYRQDPGQGLRLIYYSQIVNDFQKGDIAEGYSVSREKKESFPLTVTSAQKNPTAFYLCASSPGLAGLYEQYFGPGTRLTVT.

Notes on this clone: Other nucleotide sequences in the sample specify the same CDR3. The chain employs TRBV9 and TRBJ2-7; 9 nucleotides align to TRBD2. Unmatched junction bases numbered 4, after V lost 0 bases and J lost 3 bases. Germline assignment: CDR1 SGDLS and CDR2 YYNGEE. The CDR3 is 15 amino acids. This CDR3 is CASSVGAGGLYEQYF. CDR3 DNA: TGTGCCAGCAGCGTAGGGGCGGGAGGGCTCTACGAGCAGTACTTC.

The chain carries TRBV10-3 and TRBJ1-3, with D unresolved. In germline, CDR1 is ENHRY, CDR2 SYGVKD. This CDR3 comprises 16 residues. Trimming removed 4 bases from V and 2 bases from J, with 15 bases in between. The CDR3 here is CAISVLEGRPGNTIYF. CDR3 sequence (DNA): TGTGCCATCAGTGTCTTGGAGGGAAGGCCTGGAAACACCATATATTTT.

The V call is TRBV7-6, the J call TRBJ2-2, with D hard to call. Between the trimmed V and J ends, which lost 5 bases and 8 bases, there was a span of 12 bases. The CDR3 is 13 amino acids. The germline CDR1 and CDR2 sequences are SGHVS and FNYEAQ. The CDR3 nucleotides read TGTGCCAGCAGCCCCGGCCTGCTAGGGGAGCTGTTTTTT. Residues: CASSPGLLGELFF.

The CDR3 is CASSIGVRTEAHGYTF. The CDR3 nucleotides are TGTGCCAGTAGTATTGGGGTTCGGACGGAGGCCCATGGCTACACCTTC. V usage is TRBV19 and J usage is TRBJ1-2; D is ambiguous. This CDR3 spans 16 amino acids. V was trimmed by 3 bases and J by 6 bases, leaving 20 bases between them. Germline V lookup: CDR1 LNHDA, CDR2 SQIVND (reference sequence).

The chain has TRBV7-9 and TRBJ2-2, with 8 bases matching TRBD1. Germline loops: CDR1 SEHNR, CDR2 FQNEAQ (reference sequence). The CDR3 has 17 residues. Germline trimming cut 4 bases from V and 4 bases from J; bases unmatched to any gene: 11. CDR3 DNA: TGTGCCAGCAGCTCCACGGAGGGGACAGGTCCCACCGGGGAGCTGTTTTTT. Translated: CASSSTEGTGPTGELFF. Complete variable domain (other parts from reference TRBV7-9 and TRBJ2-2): DTGVSQNPRHKITKRGQNVTFRCDPISEHNRLYWYRQTLGQGPEFLTYFQNEAQLEKSRLLSDRFSAERPKGSFSTLEIQRTEQGDSAMYLCASSSTEGTGPTGELFFGEGSRLTVL.

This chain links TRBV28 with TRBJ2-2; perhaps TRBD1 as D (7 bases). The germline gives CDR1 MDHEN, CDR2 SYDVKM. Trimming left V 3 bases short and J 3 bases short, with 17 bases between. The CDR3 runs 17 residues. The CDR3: CASSFDPTGRYTGELFF. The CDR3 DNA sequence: TGTGCCAGCAGTTTTGACCCGACAGGGAGGTACACCGGGGAGCTGTTTTTT. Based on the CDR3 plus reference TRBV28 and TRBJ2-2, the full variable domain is DVKVTQSSRYLVKRTGEKVFLECVQDMDHENMFWYRQDPGLGLRLIYFSYDVKMKEKGDIPEGYSVSREKKERFSLILESASTNQTSMYLCASSFDPTGRYTGELFFGEGSRLTVL.

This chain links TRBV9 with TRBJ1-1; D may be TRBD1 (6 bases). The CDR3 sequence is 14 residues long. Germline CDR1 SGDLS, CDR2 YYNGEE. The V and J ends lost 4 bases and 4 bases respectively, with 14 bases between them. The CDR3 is CASSTDLGGTEAFF. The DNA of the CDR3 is TGTGCCAGCAGCACTGATCTAGGGGGCACTGAAGCTTTCTTT.